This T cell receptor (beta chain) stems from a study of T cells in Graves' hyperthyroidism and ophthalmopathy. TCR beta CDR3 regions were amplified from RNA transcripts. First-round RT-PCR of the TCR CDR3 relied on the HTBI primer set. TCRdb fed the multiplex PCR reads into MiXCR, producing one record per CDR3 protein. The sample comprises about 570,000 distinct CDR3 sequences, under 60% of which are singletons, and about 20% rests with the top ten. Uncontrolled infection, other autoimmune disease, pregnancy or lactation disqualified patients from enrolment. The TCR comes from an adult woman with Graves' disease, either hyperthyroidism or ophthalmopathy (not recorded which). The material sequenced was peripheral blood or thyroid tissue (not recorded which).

CDR3 DNA: TGTGCCAGCAGCTTGAGGTCCACCCAAGAGACCCAGTACTTC. Its translation: CASSLRSTQETQYF. V gene TRBV7-9 combines with J gene TRBJ2-5; the D is unclear. This CDR3 is 14 amino acids long. Germline CDR1 is SEHNR and CDR2 is FQNEAQ (reference sequence). Trimming took 3 bases from V and 1 from J, leaving 9 bases between them.